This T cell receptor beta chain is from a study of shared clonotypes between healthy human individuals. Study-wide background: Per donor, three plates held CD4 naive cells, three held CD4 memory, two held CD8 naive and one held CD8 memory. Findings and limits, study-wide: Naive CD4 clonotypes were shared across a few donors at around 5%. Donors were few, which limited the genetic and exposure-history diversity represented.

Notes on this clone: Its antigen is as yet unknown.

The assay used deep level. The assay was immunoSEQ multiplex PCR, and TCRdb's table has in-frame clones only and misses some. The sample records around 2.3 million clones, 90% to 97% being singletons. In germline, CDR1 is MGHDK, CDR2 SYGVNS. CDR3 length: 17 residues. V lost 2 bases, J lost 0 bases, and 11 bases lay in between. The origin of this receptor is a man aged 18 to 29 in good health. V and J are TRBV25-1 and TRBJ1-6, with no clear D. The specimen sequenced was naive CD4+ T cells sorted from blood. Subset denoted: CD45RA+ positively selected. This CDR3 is CASSERVAGSYNSPLHF. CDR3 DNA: TGTGCCAGCAGTGAAAGGGTGGCAGGCTCCTATAATTCACCCCTCCACTTT.